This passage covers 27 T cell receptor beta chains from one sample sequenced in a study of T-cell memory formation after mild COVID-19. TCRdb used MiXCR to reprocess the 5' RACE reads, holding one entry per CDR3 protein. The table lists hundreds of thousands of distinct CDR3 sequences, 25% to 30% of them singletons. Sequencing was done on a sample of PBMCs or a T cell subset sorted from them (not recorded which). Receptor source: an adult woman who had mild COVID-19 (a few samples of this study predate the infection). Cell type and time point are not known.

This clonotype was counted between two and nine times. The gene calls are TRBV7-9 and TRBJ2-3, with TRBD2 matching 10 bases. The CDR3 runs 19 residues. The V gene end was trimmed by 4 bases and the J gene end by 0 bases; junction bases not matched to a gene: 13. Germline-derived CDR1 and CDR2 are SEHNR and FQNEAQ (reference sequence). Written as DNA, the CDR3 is TGTGCCAGCAGCTCGCTTGGGGCTAGCGGGAGTAGGAGCACAGATACGCAGTATTTT. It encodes CASSSLGASGSRSTDTQYF. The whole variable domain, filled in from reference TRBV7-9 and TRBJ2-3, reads DTGVSQNPRHKITKRGQNVTFRCDPISEHNRLYWYRQTLGQGPEFLTYFQNEAQLEKSRLLSDRFSAERPKGSFSTLEIQRTEQGDSAMYLCASSSLGASGSRSTDTQYFGPGTRLTVL.

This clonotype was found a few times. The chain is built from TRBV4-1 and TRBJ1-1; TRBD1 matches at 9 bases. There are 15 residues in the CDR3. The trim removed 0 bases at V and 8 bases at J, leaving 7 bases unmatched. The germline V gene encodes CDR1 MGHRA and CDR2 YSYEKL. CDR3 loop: CASSQDGVQGAEAFF. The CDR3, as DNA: TGCGCCAGCAGCCAAGATGGGGTACAGGGGGCGGAAGCTTTCTTT.

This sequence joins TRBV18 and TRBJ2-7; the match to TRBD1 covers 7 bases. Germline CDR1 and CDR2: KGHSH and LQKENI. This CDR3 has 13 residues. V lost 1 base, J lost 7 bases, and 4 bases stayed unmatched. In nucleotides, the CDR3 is TGTGCCAGCTCACCACAGTCAGGGGGTGAGCAGTACTTC. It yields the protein CASSPQSGGEQYF.

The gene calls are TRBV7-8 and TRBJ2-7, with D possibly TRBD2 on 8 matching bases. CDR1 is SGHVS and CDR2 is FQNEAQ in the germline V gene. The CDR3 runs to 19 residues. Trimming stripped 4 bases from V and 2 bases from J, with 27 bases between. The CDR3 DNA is TGTGCCAGCAGCTCGCAGGGGGGTCCGGGACTAGGGATGGCCTACGAGCAGTACTTC. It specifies CASSSQGGPGLGMAYEQYF.

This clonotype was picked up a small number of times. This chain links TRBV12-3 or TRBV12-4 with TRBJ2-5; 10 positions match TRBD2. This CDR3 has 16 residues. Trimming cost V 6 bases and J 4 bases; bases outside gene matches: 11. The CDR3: CASSPASGSRGETQYF. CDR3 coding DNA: TGTGCCAGCAGCCCAGCTAGCGGGAGTCGGGGAGAGACCCAGTACTTC.

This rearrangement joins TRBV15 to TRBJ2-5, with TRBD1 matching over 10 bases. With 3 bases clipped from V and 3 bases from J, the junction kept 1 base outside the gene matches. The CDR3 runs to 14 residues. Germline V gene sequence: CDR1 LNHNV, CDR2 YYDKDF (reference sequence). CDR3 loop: CATSRDRGKETQYF. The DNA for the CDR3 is TGTGCCACCAGCAGGGACAGGGGGAAAGAGACCCAGTACTTC.

CDR3 DNA sequence: TGCAGTGCTAGAGCGGGTAAGGGGGGCTCTGAAGCTTTCTTT. Translation: CSARAGKGGSEAFF. V gene TRBV20-1 combines with J gene TRBJ1-1, with D possibly TRBD1 on 6 matching bases. The germline V and J ends were trimmed by 1 base and 6 bases, with 15 bases remaining between them. Germline V gene lookup returns CDR1 DFQATT and CDR2 SNEGSKA (reference sequence). The length of the CDR3 is 14 residues.

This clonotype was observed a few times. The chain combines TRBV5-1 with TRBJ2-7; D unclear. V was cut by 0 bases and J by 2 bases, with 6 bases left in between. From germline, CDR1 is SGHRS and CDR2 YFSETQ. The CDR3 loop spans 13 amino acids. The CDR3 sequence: CASSLDGAYEQYF. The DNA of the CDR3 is TGCGCCAGCAGCTTGGACGGAGCCTACGAGCAGTACTTC.

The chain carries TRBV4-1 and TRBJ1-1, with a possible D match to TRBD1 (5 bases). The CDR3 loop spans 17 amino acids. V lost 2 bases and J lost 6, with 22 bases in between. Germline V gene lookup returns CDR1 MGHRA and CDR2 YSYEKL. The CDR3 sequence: CASSQRGAVWVGAEAFF. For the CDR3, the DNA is TGCGCCAGCAGCCAACGCGGGGCCGTTTGGGTCGGCGCTGAAGCTTTCTTT.

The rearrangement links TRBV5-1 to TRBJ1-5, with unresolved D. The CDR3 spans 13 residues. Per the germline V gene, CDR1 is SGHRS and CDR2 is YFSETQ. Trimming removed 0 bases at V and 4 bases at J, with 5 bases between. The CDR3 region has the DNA TGCGCCAGCAGCTTGGCGGCAAATCAGCCCCAGCATTTT. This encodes CASSLAANQPQHF.

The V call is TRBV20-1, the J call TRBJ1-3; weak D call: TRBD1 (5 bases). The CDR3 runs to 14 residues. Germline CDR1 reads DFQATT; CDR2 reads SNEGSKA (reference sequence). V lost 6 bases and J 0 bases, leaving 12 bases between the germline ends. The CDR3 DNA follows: TGCAGTGCCCTGCAGGGCTACTCTGGAAACACCATATATTTT. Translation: CSALQGYSGNTIYF.

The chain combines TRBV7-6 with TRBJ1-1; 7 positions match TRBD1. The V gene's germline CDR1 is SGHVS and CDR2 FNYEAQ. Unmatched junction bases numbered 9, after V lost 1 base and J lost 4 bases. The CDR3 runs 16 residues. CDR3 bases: TGTGCCAGCAGCTTAGGATCCACAGGGGCCGGCACTGAAGCTTTCTTT. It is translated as CASSLGSTGAGTEAFF.

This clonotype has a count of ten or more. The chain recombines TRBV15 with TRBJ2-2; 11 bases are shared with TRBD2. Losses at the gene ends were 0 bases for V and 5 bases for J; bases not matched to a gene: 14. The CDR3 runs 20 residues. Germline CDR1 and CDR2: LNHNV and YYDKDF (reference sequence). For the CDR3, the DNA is TGTGCCACCAGCAGAGATGTAGAGGTGTTGGCTAGCGGGGGGACCGGGGAGCTGTTTTTT. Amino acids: CATSRDVEVLASGGTGELFF.

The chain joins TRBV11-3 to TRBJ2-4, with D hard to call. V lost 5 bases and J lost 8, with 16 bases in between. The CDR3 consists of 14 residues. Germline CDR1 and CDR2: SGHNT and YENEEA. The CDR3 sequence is CASSRSGRSDIQYF. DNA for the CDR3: TGTGCCAGCAGCCGTTCTGGCAGGTCGGACATTCAGTACTTC.

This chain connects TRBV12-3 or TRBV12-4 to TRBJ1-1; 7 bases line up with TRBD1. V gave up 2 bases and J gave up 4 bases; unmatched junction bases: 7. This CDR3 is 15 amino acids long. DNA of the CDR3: TGTGCCAGCAGTTTACGTCAGGGGGAGGGCACTGAAGCTTTCTTT. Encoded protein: CASSLRQGEGTEAFF.

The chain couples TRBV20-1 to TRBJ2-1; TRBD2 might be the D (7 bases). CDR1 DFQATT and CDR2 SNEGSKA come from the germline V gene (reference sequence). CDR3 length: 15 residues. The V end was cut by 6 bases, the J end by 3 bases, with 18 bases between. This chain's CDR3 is CSATKGGVYYNEQFF. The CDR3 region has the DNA TGCAGTGCCACTAAGGGGGGGGTCTACTACAATGAGCAGTTCTTC.

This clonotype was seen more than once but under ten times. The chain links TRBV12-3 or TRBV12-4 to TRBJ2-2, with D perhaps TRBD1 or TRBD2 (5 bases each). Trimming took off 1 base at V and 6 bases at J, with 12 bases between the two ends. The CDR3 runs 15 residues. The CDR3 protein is CASSLGGWGAGELFF. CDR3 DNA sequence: TGTGCCAGCAGTTTAGGCGGGTGGGGCGCCGGGGAGCTGTTTTTT.

CDR3 in amino acids: CSARQRTSSYEQYF. In DNA, the CDR3 is TGCAGTGCTAGACAGCGGACATCTTCCTACGAGCAGTACTTC. The chain has TRBV20-1 and TRBJ2-7; D possibly uses TRBD1 or TRBD2 (5 bases each). Trimming cost V 2 bases and J 1 base, with 12 bases left between them. CDR1 and CDR2 from the germline V gene are DFQATT and SNEGSKA (reference sequence). The CDR3 contains 14 residues.

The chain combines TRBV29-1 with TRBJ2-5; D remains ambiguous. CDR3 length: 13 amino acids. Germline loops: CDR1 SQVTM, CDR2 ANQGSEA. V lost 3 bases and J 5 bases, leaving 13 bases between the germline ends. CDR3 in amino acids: CSVDVEFGETQYF. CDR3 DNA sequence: TGCAGCGTTGATGTAGAGTTTGGGGAGACCCAGTACTTC.

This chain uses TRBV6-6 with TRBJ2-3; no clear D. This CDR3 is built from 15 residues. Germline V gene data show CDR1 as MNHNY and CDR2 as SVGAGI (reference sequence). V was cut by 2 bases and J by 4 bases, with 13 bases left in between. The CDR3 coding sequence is TGTGCCAGCAGTTACGTCCAGGCCCAGGCAGATACGCAGTATTTT. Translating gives CASSYVQAQADTQYF.

DNA of the CDR3: TGCAGTGCTAGTCGGACCTACGAGCAGTACTTC. It yields the protein CSASRTYEQYF. The chain recombines TRBV20-1 with TRBJ2-7; D is undetermined. This CDR3 spans 11 amino acids. V lost 3 bases and J 2 bases, leaving 5 bases between the germline ends. CDR1 is DFQATT and CDR2 is SNEGSKA in the germline V gene (reference sequence).

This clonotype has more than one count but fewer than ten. CDR3 sequence: CASSYLAGGQPQHF. CDR3 nucleotides: TGTGCCAGCAGTTACCTCGCCGGTGGTCAGCCCCAGCATTTT. This chain links TRBV6-6 with TRBJ1-5, with D unresolved. Trimming left V 2 bases short and J 6 bases short, with 11 bases between. CDR3 length equals 14 residues. Germline lookup yields CDR1 MNHNY and CDR2 SVGAGI (reference sequence).

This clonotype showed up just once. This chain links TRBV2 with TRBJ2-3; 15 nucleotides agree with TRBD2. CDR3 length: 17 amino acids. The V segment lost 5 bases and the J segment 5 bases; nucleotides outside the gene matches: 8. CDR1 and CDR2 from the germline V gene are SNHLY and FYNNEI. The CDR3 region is CASSSPGLAGGRDTQYF. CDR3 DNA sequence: TGTGCCAGCAGTAGTCCTGGACTAGCGGGGGGGCGAGATACGCAGTATTTT.

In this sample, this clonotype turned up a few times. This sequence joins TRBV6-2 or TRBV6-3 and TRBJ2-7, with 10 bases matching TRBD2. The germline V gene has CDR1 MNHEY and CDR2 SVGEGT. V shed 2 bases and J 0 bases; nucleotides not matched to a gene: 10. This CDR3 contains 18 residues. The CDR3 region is CASSYELAGSVGSYEQYF. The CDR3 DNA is TGTGCCAGCAGTTACGAACTAGCGGGATCCGTGGGCTCCTACGAGCAGTACTTC.

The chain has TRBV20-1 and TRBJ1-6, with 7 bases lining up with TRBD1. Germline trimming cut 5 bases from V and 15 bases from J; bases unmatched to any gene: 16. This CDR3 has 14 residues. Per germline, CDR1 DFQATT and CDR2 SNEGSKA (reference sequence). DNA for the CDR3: TGCAGTGCTGAAAGACAGGGACTAGGGCATGGCCTCCACTTT. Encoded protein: CSAERQGLGHGLHF.

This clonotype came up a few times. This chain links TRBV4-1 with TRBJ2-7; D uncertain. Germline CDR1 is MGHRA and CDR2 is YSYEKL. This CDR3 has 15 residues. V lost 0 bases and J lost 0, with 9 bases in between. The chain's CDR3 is CASSQEHRTSYEQYF. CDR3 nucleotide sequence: TGCGCCAGCAGCCAAGAGCACCGGACCTCCTACGAGCAGTACTTC.

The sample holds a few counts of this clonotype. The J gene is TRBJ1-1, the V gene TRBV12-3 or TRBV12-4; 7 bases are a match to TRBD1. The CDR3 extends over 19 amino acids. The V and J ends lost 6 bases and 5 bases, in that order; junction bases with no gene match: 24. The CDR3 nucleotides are TGTGCCAGCAGAACACGAATGGGACAGCGCCTCACGAACTATACTGAAGCTTTCTTT. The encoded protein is CASRTRMGQRLTNYTEAFF.